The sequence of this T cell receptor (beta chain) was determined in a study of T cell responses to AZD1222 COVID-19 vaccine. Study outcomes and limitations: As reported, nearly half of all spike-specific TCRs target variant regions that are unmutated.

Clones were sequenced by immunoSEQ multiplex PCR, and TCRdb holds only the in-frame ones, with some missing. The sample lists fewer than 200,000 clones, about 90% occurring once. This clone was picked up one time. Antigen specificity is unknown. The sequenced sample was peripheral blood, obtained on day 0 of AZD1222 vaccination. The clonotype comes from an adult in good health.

The CDR3: CASTRLAGATSTDTQYF. The CDR3 bases are TGTGCCAGTACCCGACTAGCGGGGGCTACTAGCACAGATACGCAGTATTTT. This rearrangement joins TRBV19 to TRBJ2-3, with 12 positions matching TRBD2. The CDR3 consists of 17 residues. V trimming: 7 bases; J trimming: 0 bases; junction bases outside the gene matches: 8. Germline loops: CDR1 LNHDA, CDR2 SQIVND (reference sequence).